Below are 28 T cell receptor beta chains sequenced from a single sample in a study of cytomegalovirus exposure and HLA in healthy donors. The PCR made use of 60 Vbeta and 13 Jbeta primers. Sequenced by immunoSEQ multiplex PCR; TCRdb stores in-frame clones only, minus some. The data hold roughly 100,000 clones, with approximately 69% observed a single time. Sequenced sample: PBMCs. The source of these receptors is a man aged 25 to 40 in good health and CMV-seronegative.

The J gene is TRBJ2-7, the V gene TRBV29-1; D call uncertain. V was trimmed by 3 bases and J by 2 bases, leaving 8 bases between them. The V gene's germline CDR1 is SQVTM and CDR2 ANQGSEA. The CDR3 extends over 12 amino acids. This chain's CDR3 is CSVETVTYEQYF. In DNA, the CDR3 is TGCAGCGTTGAGACTGTCACCTACGAGCAGTACTTC.

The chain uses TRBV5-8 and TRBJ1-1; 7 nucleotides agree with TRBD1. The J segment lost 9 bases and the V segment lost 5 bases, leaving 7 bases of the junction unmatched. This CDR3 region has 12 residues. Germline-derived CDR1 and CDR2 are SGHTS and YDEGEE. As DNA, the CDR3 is TGTGCCAGCAGTTTTGGGACAGCCAAAGCTTTCTTT. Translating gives CASSFGTAKAFF.

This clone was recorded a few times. As DNA, the CDR3 is TGTGCCAGCAGCCCTAAGACAGGGGCATCTGGGGCCAACGTCCTGACTTTC. It translates to CASSPKTGASGANVLTF. The rearrangement joins TRBV7-9 to TRBJ2-6, with 8 bases fitting TRBD1. The CDR3 loop spans 17 amino acids. Germline V lookup: CDR1 SEHNR, CDR2 FQNEAQ (reference sequence). The J segment lost 1 base and the V segment lost 5 bases, leaving 7 bases of the junction unmatched.

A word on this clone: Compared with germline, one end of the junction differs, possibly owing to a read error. The CDR3 DNA sequence: TGTGCCTGGAGTTTAGACAGTTCAACAAATGAAAAACTGTTTTTT. It is translated as CAWSLDSSTNEKLFF. J is TRBJ1-4 and V is TRBV30; TRBD1 is a possible D gene (5 bases). The CDR3 is 15 residues long. Germline CDR1 reads GTSNPN; CDR2 reads SVGIG (reference sequence).

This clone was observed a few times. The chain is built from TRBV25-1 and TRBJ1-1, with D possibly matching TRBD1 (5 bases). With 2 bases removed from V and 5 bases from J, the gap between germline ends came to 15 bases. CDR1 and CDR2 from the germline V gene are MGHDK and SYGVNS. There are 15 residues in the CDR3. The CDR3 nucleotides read TGTGCCAGCAGTGAAGCAAGGTTCGGGGGGACTGAAGCTTTCTTT. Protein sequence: CASSEARFGGTEAFF.

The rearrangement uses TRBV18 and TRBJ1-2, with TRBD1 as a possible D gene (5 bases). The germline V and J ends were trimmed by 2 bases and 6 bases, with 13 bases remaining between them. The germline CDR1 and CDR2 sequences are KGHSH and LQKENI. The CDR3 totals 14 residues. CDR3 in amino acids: CASSPDGLGDGYTF. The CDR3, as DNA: TGTGCCAGCTCACCAGACGGCTTAGGGGATGGCTACACCTTC.

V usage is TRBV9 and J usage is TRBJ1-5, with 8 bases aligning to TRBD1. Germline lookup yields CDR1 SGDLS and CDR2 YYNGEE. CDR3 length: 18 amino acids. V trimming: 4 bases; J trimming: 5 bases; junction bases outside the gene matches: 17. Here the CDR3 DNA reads TGTGCCAGCAGCCCTGATACGTCTCAGGGGGCAGGCGATCAGCCCCAGCATTTT. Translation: CASSPDTSQGAGDQPQHF.

CDR3 region: CASSVGGVANLNTEAFF. The CDR3, as DNA: TGTGCCAGCAGCGTAGGGGGCGTGGCTAACCTGAACACTGAAGCTTTCTTT. The chain carries TRBV9 and TRBJ1-1; tentatively, D is TRBD1 (5 bases). In germline, CDR1 is SGDLS, CDR2 YYNGEE. This CDR3 is built from 17 residues. V shed 0 bases and J shed 0 bases, with 15 bases lying between them. The variable domain in full, completed from reference TRBV9 and TRBJ1-1, reads DSGVTQTPKHLITATGQRVTLRCSPRSGDLSVYWYQQSLDQGLQFLIQYYNGEERAKGNILERFSAQQFPDLHSELNLSSLELGDSALYFCASSVGGVANLNTEAFFGQGTRLTVV.

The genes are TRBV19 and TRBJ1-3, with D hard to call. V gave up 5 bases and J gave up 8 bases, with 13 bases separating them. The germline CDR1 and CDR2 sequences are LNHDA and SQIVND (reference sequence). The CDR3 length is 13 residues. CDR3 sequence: CASSDKRRDTIYF. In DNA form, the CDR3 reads TGTGCCAGTAGTGACAAGCGGCGGGACACCATATATTTT.

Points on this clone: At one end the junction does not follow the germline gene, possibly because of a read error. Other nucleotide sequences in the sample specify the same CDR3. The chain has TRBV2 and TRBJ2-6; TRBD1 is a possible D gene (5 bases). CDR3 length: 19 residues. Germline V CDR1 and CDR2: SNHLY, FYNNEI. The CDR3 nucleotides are TGTGCCAGCAGTCCTCAAGGCAGAGTAGGACACTCTGGGGCTAACGGCCTGACTTTC. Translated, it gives CASSPQGRVGHSGANGLTF.

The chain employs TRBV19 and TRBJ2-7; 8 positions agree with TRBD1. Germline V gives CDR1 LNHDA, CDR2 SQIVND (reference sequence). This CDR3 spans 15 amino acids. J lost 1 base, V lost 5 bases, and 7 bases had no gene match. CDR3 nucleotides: TGTGCCAGTAGTCAGGGGGCAGGGCAGTCCTACGAGCAGTACTTC. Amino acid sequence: CASSQGAGQSYEQYF. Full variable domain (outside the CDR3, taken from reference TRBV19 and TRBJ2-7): DGGITQSPKYLFRKEGQNVTLSCEQNLNHDAMYWYRQDPGQGLRLIYYSQIVNDFQKGDIAEGYSVSREKKESFPLTVTSAQKNPTAFYLCASSQGAGQSYEQYFGPGTRLTVT.

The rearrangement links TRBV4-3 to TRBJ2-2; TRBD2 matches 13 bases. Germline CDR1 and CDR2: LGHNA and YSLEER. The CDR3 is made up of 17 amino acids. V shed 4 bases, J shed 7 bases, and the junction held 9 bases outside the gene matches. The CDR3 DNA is TGCGCCAGCAGCCGACTACTAGCGGGAGGGCCAGGCGGGGAGCTGTTTTTT. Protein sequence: CASSRLLAGGPGGELFF.

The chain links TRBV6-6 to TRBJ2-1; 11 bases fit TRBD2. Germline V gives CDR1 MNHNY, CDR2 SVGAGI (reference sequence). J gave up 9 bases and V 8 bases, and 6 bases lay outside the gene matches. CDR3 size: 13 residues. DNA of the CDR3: TGTGCCAGCTTGACTAGCGGGACTGTTGAGCAGTTCTTC. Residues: CASLTSGTVEQFF.

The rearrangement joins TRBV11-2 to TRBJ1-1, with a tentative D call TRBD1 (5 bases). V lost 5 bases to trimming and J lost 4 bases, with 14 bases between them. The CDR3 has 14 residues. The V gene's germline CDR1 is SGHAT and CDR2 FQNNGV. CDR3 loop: CASSAGPRTTEAFF. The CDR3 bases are TGTGCCAGCAGCGCGGGACCCCGGACCACTGAAGCTTTCTTT. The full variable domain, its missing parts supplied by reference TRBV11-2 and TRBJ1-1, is EAGVAQSPRYKIIEKRQSVAFWCNPISGHATLYWYQQILGQGPKLLIQFQNNGVVDDSQLPKDRFSAERLKGVDSTLKIQPAKLEDSAVYLCASSAGPRTTEAFFGQGTRLTVV.

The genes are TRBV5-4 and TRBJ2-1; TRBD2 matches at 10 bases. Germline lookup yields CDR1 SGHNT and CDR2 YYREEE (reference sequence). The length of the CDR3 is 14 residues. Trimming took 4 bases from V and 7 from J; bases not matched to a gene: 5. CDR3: CASSRLAGRNEQFF. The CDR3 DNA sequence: TGTGCCAGCAGCCGACTAGCGGGTAGAAATGAGCAGTTCTTC.

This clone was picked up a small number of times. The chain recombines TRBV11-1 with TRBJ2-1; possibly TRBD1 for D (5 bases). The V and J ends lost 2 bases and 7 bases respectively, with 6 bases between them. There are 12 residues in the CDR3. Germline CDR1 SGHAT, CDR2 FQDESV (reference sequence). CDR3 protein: CASSLNRNEQFF. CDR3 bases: TGTGCCAGCAGCTTAAACAGGAATGAGCAGTTCTTC.

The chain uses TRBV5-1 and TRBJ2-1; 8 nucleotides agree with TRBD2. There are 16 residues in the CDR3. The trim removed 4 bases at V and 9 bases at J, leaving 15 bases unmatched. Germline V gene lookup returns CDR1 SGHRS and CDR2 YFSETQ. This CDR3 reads CASSVLAGPLASEQFF. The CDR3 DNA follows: TGCGCCAGCAGCGTCTTAGCGGGACCCTTGGCGTCTGAGCAGTTCTTC.

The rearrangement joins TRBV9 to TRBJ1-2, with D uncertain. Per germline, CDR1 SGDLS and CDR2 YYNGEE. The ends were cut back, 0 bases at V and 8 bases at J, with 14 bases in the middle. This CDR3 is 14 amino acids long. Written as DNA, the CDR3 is TGTGCCAGCAGCGTAGCTAACCGAGATAGCGGCTACACCTTC. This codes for CASSVANRDSGYTF. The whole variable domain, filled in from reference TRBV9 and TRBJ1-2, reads DSGVTQTPKHLITATGQRVTLRCSPRSGDLSVYWYQQSLDQGLQFLIQYYNGEERAKGNILERFSAQQFPDLHSELNLSSLELGDSALYFCASSVANRDSGYTFGSGTRLTVV.

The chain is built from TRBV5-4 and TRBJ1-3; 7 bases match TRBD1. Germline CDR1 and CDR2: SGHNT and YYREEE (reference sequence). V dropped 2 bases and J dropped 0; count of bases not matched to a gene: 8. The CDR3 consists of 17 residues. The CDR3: CASSFRTGRISGNTIYF. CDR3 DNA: TGTGCCAGCAGCTTTCGGACAGGTCGGATCTCTGGAAACACCATATATTTT.

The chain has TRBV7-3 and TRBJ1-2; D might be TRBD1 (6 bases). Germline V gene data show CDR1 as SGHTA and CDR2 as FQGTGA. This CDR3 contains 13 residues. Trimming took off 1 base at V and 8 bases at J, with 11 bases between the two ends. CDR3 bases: TGTGCCAGCAGCTTAAAGGGGGTGGGCGGCTACACCTTC. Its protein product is CASSLKGVGGYTF. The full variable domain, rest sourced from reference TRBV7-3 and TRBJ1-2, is GAGVSQTPSNKVTEKGKYVELRCDPISGHTALYWYRQSLGQGPEFLIYFQGTGAADDSGLPNDRFFAVRPEGSVSTLKIQRTERGDSAVYLCASSLKGVGGYTFGSGTRLTVV.

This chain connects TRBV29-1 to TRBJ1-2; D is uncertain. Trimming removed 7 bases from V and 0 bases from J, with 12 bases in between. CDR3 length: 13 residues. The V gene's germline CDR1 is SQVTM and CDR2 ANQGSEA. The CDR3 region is CSARTGANYGYTF. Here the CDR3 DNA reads TGCAGCGCCCGGACTGGAGCTAACTATGGCTACACCTTC.

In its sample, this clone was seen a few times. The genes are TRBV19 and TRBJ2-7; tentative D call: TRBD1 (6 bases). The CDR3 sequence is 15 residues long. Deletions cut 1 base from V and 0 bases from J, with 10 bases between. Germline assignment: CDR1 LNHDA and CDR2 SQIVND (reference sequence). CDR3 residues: CASSIAGQSSYEQYF. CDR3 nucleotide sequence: TGTGCCAGTAGTATAGCTGGACAGAGCTCCTACGAGCAGTACTTC.

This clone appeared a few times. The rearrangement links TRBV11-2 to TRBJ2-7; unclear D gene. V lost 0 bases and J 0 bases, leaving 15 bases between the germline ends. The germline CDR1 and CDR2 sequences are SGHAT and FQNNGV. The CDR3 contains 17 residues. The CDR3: CASSLDREVSSSYEQYF. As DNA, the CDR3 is TGTGCCAGCAGCTTAGATCGTGAGGTTTCCAGCTCCTACGAGCAGTACTTC.

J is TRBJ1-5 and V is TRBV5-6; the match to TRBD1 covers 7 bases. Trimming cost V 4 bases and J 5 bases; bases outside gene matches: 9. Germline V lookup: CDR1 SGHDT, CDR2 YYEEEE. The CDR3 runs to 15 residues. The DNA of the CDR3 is TGTGCCAGCAGCCGAGGACAGGCGAACTATCAGCCCCAGCATTTT. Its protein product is CASSRGQANYQPQHF.

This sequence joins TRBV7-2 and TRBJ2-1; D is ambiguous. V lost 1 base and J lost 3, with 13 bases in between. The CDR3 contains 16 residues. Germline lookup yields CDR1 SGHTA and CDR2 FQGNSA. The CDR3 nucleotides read TGTGCCAGCAGCTTAGGGAGTCTGGGTAACTACAATGAGCAGTTCTTC. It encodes CASSLGSLGNYNEQFF.

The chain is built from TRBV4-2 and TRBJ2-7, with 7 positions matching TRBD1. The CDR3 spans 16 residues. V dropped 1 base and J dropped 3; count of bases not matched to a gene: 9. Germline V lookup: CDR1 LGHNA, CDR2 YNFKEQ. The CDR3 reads CASSQATGQDIYEQYF. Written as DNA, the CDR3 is TGTGCCAGCAGCCAAGCCACCGGACAGGACATCTACGAGCAGTACTTC.

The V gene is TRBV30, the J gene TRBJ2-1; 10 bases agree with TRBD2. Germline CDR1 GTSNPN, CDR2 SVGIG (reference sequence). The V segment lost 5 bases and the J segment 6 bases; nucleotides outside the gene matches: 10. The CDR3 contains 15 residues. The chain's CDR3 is CAWLPLSGRINEQFF. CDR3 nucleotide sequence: TGTGCCTGGCTACCCCTTAGCGGGAGGATCAATGAGCAGTTCTTC.

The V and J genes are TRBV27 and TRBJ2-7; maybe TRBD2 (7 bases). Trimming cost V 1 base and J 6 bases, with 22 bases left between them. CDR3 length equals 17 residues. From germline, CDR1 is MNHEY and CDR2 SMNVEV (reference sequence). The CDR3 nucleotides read TGTGCCAGCAGTTTATACCATCGGGGGGAGGGGGGACGCGAGCAGTACTTC. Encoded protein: CASSLYHRGEGGREQYF.